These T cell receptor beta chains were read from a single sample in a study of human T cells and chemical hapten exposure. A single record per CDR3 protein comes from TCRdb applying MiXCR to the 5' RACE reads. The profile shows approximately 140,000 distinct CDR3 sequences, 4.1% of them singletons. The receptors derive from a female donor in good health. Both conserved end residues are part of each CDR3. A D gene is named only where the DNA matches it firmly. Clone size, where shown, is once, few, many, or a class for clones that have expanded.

CASSRGGQGARDTQYF,TGTGCCAGCAGTCGGGGGGGGCAGGGGGCGAGAGATACGCAGTATTTT,-,many,TRBV12-3/TRBV12-4,TRBJ2-3
CASSPGQGTQPQHF,TGTGCCAGCTCACCAGGACAGGGGACTCAGCCCCAGCATTTT,TRBD1,many,TRBV18,TRBJ1-5
CARRRDGGDSPLHF,TGTGCCAGGAGAAGAGACGGGGGAGATTCACCCCTCCACTTT,-,few,TRBV2,TRBJ1-6
CASSFSGNGETQYF,TGTGCCAGCAGCTTTTCAGGGAATGGGGAGACCCAGTACTTC,-,many,TRBV7-2,TRBJ2-5
CASSYSGAGNQPQHF,TGTGCCAGCAGTTACTCGGGGGCAGGTAATCAGCCCCAGCATTTT,-,many,TRBV6-5,TRBJ1-5
CASSLSALELFF,TGTGCCAGCAGTTTGTCTGCTCTGGAGCTGTTTTTT,-,many,TRBV12-3/TRBV12-4,TRBJ2-2
CASSSKGTGGYSNQPQHF,TGCGCCAGCAGCTCGAAGGGGACAGGGGGCTACAGCAATCAGCCCCAGCATTTT,TRBD1,-,TRBV5-1,TRBJ1-5
CASSKVPNYGYTF,TGCGCCAGCAGCAAGGTCCCTAACTATGGCTACACCTTC,-,-,TRBV5-1,TRBJ1-2
CASSPAVKGAMRDEQFF,TGTGCCAGCAGTCCCGCGGTGAAGGGGGCCATGCGCGATGAGCAGTTCTTC,TRBD1,many,TRBV6-5,TRBJ2-1
CSGSTDTQYF,TGCAGCGGATCCACAGATACGCAGTATTTT,-,many,TRBV29-1,TRBJ2-3
CASSVGGSKNIQYF,TGTGCCAGCAGCGTAGGGGGTTCCAAAAACATTCAGTACTTC,-,many,TRBV9,TRBJ2-4
CASSSARQGNDGYTF,TGTGCCAGCAGCTCTGCTAGACAGGGGAACGATGGCTACACCTTC,TRBD1,-,TRBV3-1,TRBJ1-2
CASSLSGRGNTGELFF,TGTGCCAGCAGCTTGTCTGGCAGGGGGAACACCGGGGAGCTGTTTTTT,-,many,TRBV7-2,TRBJ2-2
CASSQGGTGGYEQYF,TGTGCCAGCAGCCAAGGCGGTACCGGGGGCTACGAGCAGTACTTC,-,many,TRBV3-1,TRBJ2-7
CASSPRLAGELFF,TGCGCCAGCAGCCCACGACTAGCCGGGGAGCTGTTTTTT,-,many,TRBV4-3,TRBJ2-2
CASSRGTSGGETQYF,TGTGCCAGCAGCCGGGGGACTAGCGGGGGAGAGACCCAGTACTTC,TRBD2,many,TRBV3-1,TRBJ2-5
CASRLVPGRTYNSPLHF,TGTGCCAGCAGACTAGTCCCCGGGAGGACCTATAATTCACCCCTCCACTTT,-,many,TRBV7-2,TRBJ1-6
CASSEVDKPYEQYF,TGTGCCAGCAGTGAGGTGGACAAGCCCTACGAGCAGTACTTC,-,-,TRBV6-1,TRBJ2-7
CASSLKSGSPLHF,TGTGCCAGCAGTTTAAAATCGGGATCACCCCTCCACTTT,-,many,TRBV12-3/TRBV12-4,TRBJ1-6
CASLRGLDYGYTF,TGTGCCAGCCTCCGGGGGCTGGACTATGGCTACACCTTC,-,few,TRBV6-5,TRBJ1-2
CASSPTGTRGGEQFF,TGTGCCAGCAGCCCTACCGGGACTAGGGGGGGGGAGCAGTTCTTC,TRBD2,many,TRBV7-2,TRBJ2-1